The 13 T cell receptor beta chains below all came from one sample that was sequenced in a study of control samples from healthy donors and cancer patients. Measured with immunoSEQ multiplex PCR; TCRdb has only the in-frame clones, and not every one. The repertoire holds some 150,000 clones, with approximately 93% as singletons. The material sequenced was blood. The receptors derive from a man in his forties or fifties in good health.

This chain joins TRBV5-1 and TRBJ2-1; the match to TRBD2 covers 8 bases. Germline CDR1 SGHRS, CDR2 YFSETQ. The J segment lost 6 bases and the V segment lost 0 bases, leaving 11 bases of the junction unmatched. There are 17 residues in the CDR3. The CDR3 here is CASSLEVSGSGINEQFF. The CDR3 DNA is TGCGCCAGCAGCTTGGAGGTCAGCGGGAGCGGTATCAATGAGCAGTTCTTC.

This chain's CDR3 is CASRITGLAGDIQYF. Written as DNA, the CDR3 is TGTGCCAGCAGAATAACGGGACTAGCGGGGGACATTCAGTACTTC. The V and J genes are TRBV28 and TRBJ2-4, with 14 positions matching TRBD2. CDR3 length: 15 residues. In germline, CDR1 is MDHEN, CDR2 SYDVKM. V was clipped by 6 bases and J by 8 bases; unmatched bases: 6.

The chain employs TRBV5-1 and TRBJ1-1; 7 positions match TRBD1. Trimming at V came to 3 bases and at J to 4 bases, leaving 3 bases not matched to a gene. The CDR3 has 13 amino acids. In germline, CDR1 is SGHRS, CDR2 YFSETQ. CDR3 DNA sequence: TGCGCCAGCAGCTCCACAGGGGCCACTGAAGCTTTCTTT. Its translation is CASSSTGATEAFF. Drawing the rest from reference TRBV5-1 and TRBJ1-1, the complete variable domain is KAGVTQTPRYLIKTRGQQVTLSCSPISGHRSVSWYQQTPGQGLQFLFEYFSETQRNKGNFPGRFSGRQFSNSRSEMNVSTLELGDSALYLCASSSTGATEAFFGQGTRLTVV.

The chain uses TRBV3-1 (or the pseudogene TRBV3-2) and TRBJ2-2; a possible D gene is TRBD2 (5 bases). The germline CDR1 and CDR2 sequences are LGHDT and YNNKEL (reference sequence). The CDR3 spans 16 residues. Trimming took off 1 base at V and 4 bases at J, with 13 bases between the two ends. CDR3 coding DNA: TGTGCCAGCAGCCAAGTGGTAGCGACGGCCACCGGGGAGCTGTTTTTT. This codes for CASSQVVATATGELFF.

The gene calls are TRBV11-3 and TRBJ2-5; D is possibly TRBD2 (5 bases). CDR3 length: 13 residues. V lost 4 bases to trimming and J lost 3 bases, with 9 bases between them. Germline V gives CDR1 SGHNT, CDR2 YENEEA. In DNA form, the CDR3 reads TGTGCCAGCAGCTCTCGGACTGAAGAGACCCAGTACTTC. Amino acid sequence: CASSSRTEETQYF.

The chain combines TRBV6-5 with TRBJ1-2; D is perhaps TRBD1 (6 bases). CDR3 length: 13 residues. Per germline, CDR1 MNHEY and CDR2 SVGAGI. Trimming removed 5 bases at V and 3 bases at J, with 10 bases between. The CDR3 region has the DNA TGTGCCAGCAGTAGAAACAGGGACTATGGCTACACCTTC. Its protein is CASSRNRDYGYTF.

The V call is TRBV10-1, the J call TRBJ2-4; D unresolved. The CDR3 spans 16 residues. Trimming stripped 5 bases from V and 1 base from J, with 15 bases between. Germline V gene sequence: CDR1 WNHNN, CDR2 SYGVQD (reference sequence). The CDR3 is CASSSDTLGAKNIQYF. In DNA, the CDR3 is TGCGCCAGCAGTTCCGATACCCTAGGTGCCAAAAACATTCAGTACTTC.

This clone came up once. The sample holds other DNA sequences that translate to the same CDR3. The genes are TRBV11-2 and TRBJ2-7, with a weak D call TRBD2 (6 bases). Per the germline V gene, CDR1 is SGHAT and CDR2 is FQNNGV. Trimming removed 1 base at V and 1 base at J, with 8 bases between. The CDR3 has 14 residues. CDR3 DNA: TGTGCCAGCAGCTTAGTGGGGGGATCCTACGAGCAGTACTTC. The encoded protein is CASSLVGGSYEQYF.

The rearrangement uses TRBV24-1 and TRBJ1-2; D remains ambiguous. Germline CDR1 and CDR2: KGHDR and SFDVKD. Deletions cut 2 bases from V and 6 bases from J, with 15 bases between. The CDR3 has 15 residues. CDR3 sequence (DNA): TGTGCCACCAGTGATTCCCAGACACGGAGAGATGGCTACACCTTC. It codes for CATSDSQTRRDGYTF.

V gene TRBV24-1 combines with J gene TRBJ2-3, with TRBD1 identical over 7 bases. Germline assignment: CDR1 KGHDR and CDR2 SFDVKD. The CDR3 has 15 residues. The V gene end was trimmed by 3 bases and the J gene end by 6 bases; junction bases not matched to a gene: 8. The CDR3 is CATSDTRQGRDTQYF. Here the CDR3 DNA reads TGTGCCACCAGTGATACCCGACAGGGAAGGGATACGCAGTATTTT.

V and J are TRBV9 and TRBJ1-2; D is uncertain. This CDR3 is built from 13 residues. Trimming took 2 bases from V and 4 from J, leaving 9 bases between them. Germline assignment: CDR1 SGDLS and CDR2 YYNGEE. CDR3 bases: TGTGCCAGCAGCGTTAGCAGGATCTATGGCTACACCTTC. The encoded protein is CASSVSRIYGYTF.

The chain joins TRBV6-6 to TRBJ2-4; 10 bases line up with TRBD2. J was trimmed by 5 bases and V by 2 bases; bases with no gene match: 3. The CDR3 covers 15 residues. Germline assignment: CDR1 MNHNY and CDR2 SVGAGI (reference sequence). CDR3 in DNA: TGTGCCAGCAGTTACACAGGACTAGCGGAAAACATTCAGTACTTC. It codes for CASSYTGLAENIQYF.

The V gene is TRBV9, the J gene TRBJ2-1; TRBD2 matches at 10 bases. With V trimmed by 3 bases and J by 8 bases, 8 bases remained unmatched. The CDR3 has 15 residues. Germline CDR1 reads SGDLS; CDR2 reads YYNGEE. DNA of the CDR3: TGTGCCAGCAGCGCATCTAGCGGGAGAAACGATGAGCAGTTCTTC. Translating it yields CASSASSGRNDEQFF. The full variable domain, in which reference TRBV9 and TRBJ2-1 provide the parts outside the CDR3, is DSGVTQTPKHLITATGQRVTLRCSPRSGDLSVYWYQQSLDQGLQFLIQYYNGEERAKGNILERFSAQQFPDLHSELNLSSLELGDSALYFCASSASSGRNDEQFFGPGTRLTVL.